One and the same sample provided the 32 T cell receptor beta chains below, sequenced in a study of cytomegalovirus exposure and HLA in healthy donors. The PCR used 60 Vbeta and 13 Jbeta primers. Assay: immunoSEQ multiplex PCR; the TCRdb copy retains only in-frame clones and omits some. This table holds around 130,000 clones, approximately 75% found once. Sequenced material: PBMCs. Receptors were obtained from a man aged 40-49 years in good health and CMV-seronegative.

This chain links TRBV7-2 with TRBJ1-1; D is uncertain. V gave up 8 bases and J gave up 3 bases, with 13 bases separating them. The length of the CDR3 is 13 residues. The germline CDR1 and CDR2 sequences are SGHTA and FQGNSA. CDR3 DNA: TGTGCCAGCGGGCACCCCTACGACACTGAAGCTTTCTTT. This sequence encodes CASGHPYDTEAFF.

The chain joins TRBV28 to TRBJ2-5; 10 nucleotides align to TRBD1. The J segment lost 1 base and the V segment lost 8 bases, leaving 7 bases of the junction unmatched. Germline CDR1 MDHEN, CDR2 SYDVKM. This CDR3 is built from 15 residues. The CDR3 loop reads CASGRDRGGQETQYF. As DNA, the CDR3 is TGTGCCAGCGGAAGGGACAGGGGTGGCCAAGAGACCCAGTACTTC.

V gene TRBV6-6 combines with J gene TRBJ2-7, with TRBD2 matching 7 bases. V trimming: 1 base; J trimming: 2 bases; junction bases outside the gene matches: 8. The V gene's germline CDR1 is MNHNY and CDR2 SVGAGI (reference sequence). The length of the CDR3 is 16 residues. The CDR3 protein is CASSYFEPGLPYEQYF. The CDR3 DNA reads as TGTGCCAGCAGTTACTTTGAACCGGGACTACCCTACGAGCAGTACTTC.

The gene calls are TRBV10-3 and TRBJ1-6, with TRBD1 as a possible D gene (6 bases). Germline V gene sequence: CDR1 ENHRY, CDR2 SYGVKD. Trimming shortened V by 4 bases and J by 7 bases, and 8 bases separated the two germline ends. The CDR3 length is 13 residues. CDR3 sequence: CAISGTENSPLHF. The CDR3 nucleotides are TGTGCCATCAGTGGGACAGAGAATTCACCCCTCCACTTT.

The chain carries TRBV7-3 and TRBJ2-3; no definite D call. In germline, CDR1 is SGHTA, CDR2 FQGTGA. The CDR3 is made up of 14 amino acids. V lost 2 bases to trimming and J lost 0 bases, with 6 bases between them. CDR3 sequence (DNA): TGTGCCAGCAGCTTATCCTCTAGCACAGATACGCAGTATTTT. Translated, it gives CASSLSSSTDTQYF.

The chain links TRBV12-2 to TRBJ1-2; the table's D call of TRBD1 was not tested on the DNA. TRBV12-2 is flagged as a pseudogene. This CDR3 comprises 14 residues. CDR3 sequence: CASRLEEGVYGYTF. The DNA for the CDR3 is TGTGCAAGTCGCTTAGAGGAAGGGGTCTATGGCTACACCTTC.

The chain carries TRBV2 and TRBJ2-2, with 7 nucleotides matching TRBD1. Per the germline V gene, CDR1 is SNHLY and CDR2 is FYNNEI. The V gene end was trimmed by 7 bases and the J gene end by 0 bases; junction bases not matched to a gene: 8. This CDR3 is built from 16 residues. The CDR3 nucleotides are TGTGCCAGCATCAGTACCGGGACAGCGAACACCGGGGAGCTGTTTTTT. As protein: CASISTGTANTGELFF.

The sample holds one count of this clone. V gene TRBV4-2 combines with J gene TRBJ1-2, with 7 bases identical to TRBD1. V lost 0 bases and J lost 4; bases outside the gene matches: 11. This CDR3 contains 17 residues. The germline V gene has CDR1 LGHNA and CDR2 YNFKEQ. The chain's CDR3 is CASSQDTTGEFFYGYTF. The CDR3 nucleotides are TGTGCCAGCAGCCAAGATACCACAGGGGAGTTTTTCTATGGCTACACCTTC.

The chain recombines TRBV10-3 with TRBJ1-1; D unclear. CDR3 length: 12 amino acids. Per the germline V gene, CDR1 is ENHRY and CDR2 is SYGVKD. Between the trimmed V and J ends, which lost 8 bases and 4 bases, there was a span of 11 bases. The CDR3 here is CAIRTEPTEAFF. The CDR3 coding sequence is TGTGCCATCCGTACAGAACCCACTGAAGCTTTCTTT.

V and J are TRBV29-1 and TRBJ2-1; D is ambiguous. CDR3 length: 12 residues. Trimming shortened V by 1 base and J by 12 bases, and 13 bases separated the two germline ends. Germline V CDR1 and CDR2: SQVTM, ANQGSEA. The DNA for the CDR3 is TGCAGCGTTGAAGGCGGCTGGGTGGGGCAGTTCTTC. This sequence encodes CSVEGGWVGQFF.

About this clone itself: The junction departs from the called germline gene at one end, perhaps through a read error. This chain joins TRBV30 and TRBJ2-6; maybe TRBD1 (5 bases). The CDR3 has 17 amino acids. Germline CDR1 reads GTSNPN; CDR2 reads SVGIG (reference sequence). The CDR3 DNA reads TGTGCCTGGAGTGGTTTAGTCGGACACTCTGGGGCCAACGGCCTGACTTTC. Translation: CAWSGLVGHSGANGLTF.

The chain links TRBV10-2 to TRBJ2-3; 13 bases map to TRBD2. This CDR3 has 16 amino acids. The V gene's germline CDR1 is WSHSY and CDR2 SAAADI. Unmatched junction bases numbered 8, after V lost 10 bases and J lost 1 base. The CDR3 sequence is CATMFGLAGGTDTQYF. The CDR3 coding sequence is TGCGCCACCATGTTTGGACTAGCGGGGGGCACAGATACGCAGTATTTT.

The chain carries TRBV28 and TRBJ1-5; possibly TRBD1 for D (6 bases). This CDR3 contains 15 residues. V shed 5 bases and J shed 9 bases, with 20 bases lying between them. From germline, CDR1 is MDHEN and CDR2 SYDVKM. CDR3 sequence reads: CASSKERTAVWPQHF. The CDR3 DNA is TGTGCCAGCAGTAAGGAGCGGACAGCCGTGTGGCCCCAGCATTTT. Looking up the rest from reference TRBV28 and TRBJ1-5 gives the full variable domain: DVKVTQSSRYLVKRTGEKVFLECVQDMDHENMFWYRQDPGLGLRLIYFSYDVKMKEKGDIPEGYSVSREKKERFSLILESASTNQTSMYLCASSKERTAVWPQHFGDGTRLSIL.

CDR3 nucleotides: TGTGCCAGTAGTATACGTCTAAGTCAGGCGGGCTACACCTTC. Translation: CASSIRLSQAGYTF. This chain joins TRBV19 and TRBJ1-2, with D unclear. V gave up 2 bases and J gave up 8 bases, with 15 bases separating them. Germline CDR1 and CDR2: LNHDA and SQIVND (reference sequence). This CDR3 region has 14 residues.

This chain uses TRBV6-6 with TRBJ1-2, with a weak D call TRBD1 (5 bases). CDR3 length: 14 amino acids. Germline V gene lookup returns CDR1 MNHNY and CDR2 SVGAGI (reference sequence). Trimming took off 2 bases at V and 7 bases at J, with 14 bases between the two ends. CDR3 residues: CASSYPGLTGGYTF. The CDR3 DNA follows: TGTGCCAGCAGTTACCCGGGACTAACGGGTGGCTACACCTTC.

The V gene is TRBV20-1, the J gene TRBJ1-2; D remains unclear. From germline, CDR1 is DFQATT and CDR2 SNEGSKA (reference sequence). The CDR3 contains 9 residues. V dropped 7 bases and J dropped 11 bases, with 11 bases sitting between them. CDR3 residues: CSVGQRYTF. DNA for the CDR3: TGCAGTGTAGGGCAGCGGTACACCTTC.

Here the CDR3 reads CASSVQDRANYGYTF. CDR3 DNA: TGTGCCAGCAGCGTTCAGGACAGGGCGAACTATGGCTACACCTTC. The chain carries TRBV5-4 and TRBJ1-2; TRBD1 agrees at 8 bases. Germline V gene sequence: CDR1 SGHNT, CDR2 YYREEE (reference sequence). The CDR3 is 15 amino acids. The trim removed 4 bases at V and 2 bases at J, leaving 7 bases unmatched.

This clone was found a few times. The CDR3, as DNA: TGTGCCAGCAGTTACTCGAAGGAGGGGACCGCAGATACGCAGTATTTT. The encoded protein is CASSYSKEGTADTQYF. The chain carries TRBV6-5 and TRBJ2-3, with D possibly TRBD2 on 6 matching bases. Per germline, CDR1 MNHEY and CDR2 SVGAGI. V lost 0 bases to trimming and J lost 4 bases, with 14 bases between them. This CDR3 region has 16 residues.

V usage is TRBV19 and J usage is TRBJ1-1, with D uncertain. The CDR3 totals 12 residues. From germline, CDR1 is LNHDA and CDR2 SQIVND (reference sequence). The ends were cut back, 6 bases at V and 5 bases at J, with 10 bases in the middle. CDR3 protein: CASSPPGTEAFF. The CDR3, as DNA: TGTGCCAGTAGCCCCCCGGGGACTGAAGCTTTCTTT.

The V gene is TRBV7-6, the J gene TRBJ1-2; no reliable D call. The ends were cut back, 1 base at V and 5 bases at J, with 14 bases in the middle. The CDR3 extends over 15 amino acids. The V gene's germline CDR1 is SGHVS and CDR2 FNYEAQ. The CDR3 protein is CASSLGTPNLYGYTF. CDR3 DNA: TGTGCCAGCAGCTTAGGCACGCCTAACCTGTATGGCTACACCTTC.

The J gene is TRBJ1-4, the V gene TRBV27, with TRBD1 identical over 7 bases. Germline CDR1 reads MNHEY; CDR2 reads SMNVEV (reference sequence). This CDR3 has 14 residues. With 5 bases clipped from V and 8 bases from J, the junction kept 8 bases outside the gene matches. Here the CDR3 reads CASSPWTGDEKLFF. For the CDR3, the DNA is TGTGCCAGCAGTCCTTGGACAGGCGACGAAAAACTGTTTTTT.

This clone was seen once. The chain employs TRBV6-6 and TRBJ1-2; 10 bases align to TRBD1. This CDR3 region has 15 residues. After removal of 6 bases from V and 4 bases from J, the junction contained 8 bases not matched to a gene. Per the germline V gene, CDR1 is MNHNY and CDR2 is SVGAGI (reference sequence). CDR3 nucleotides: TGTGCCAGCAGCCGAGACAGGGGGCCTAGCTATGGCTACACCTTC. It encodes CASSRDRGPSYGYTF.

The chain joins TRBV15 to TRBJ2-3, with D possibly being TRBD1 (6 bases). CDR1 is LNHNV, CDR2 YYDKDF, per germline (reference sequence). The CDR3 runs 13 residues. V shed 3 bases and J shed 13 bases, with 17 bases lying between them. The DNA for the CDR3 is TGTGCCACCAGCAGTTCCGGGACAAACATCGAGTATTTT. The encoded protein is CATSSSGTNIEYF.

This clone was observed a few times. This rearrangement joins TRBV14 to TRBJ2-3; TRBD2 matches 8 bases. The CDR3 contains 12 residues. With V trimmed by 5 bases and J by 11 bases, 6 bases remained unmatched. CDR1 is SGHDN and CDR2 is FVKESK in the germline V gene. CDR3 amino acids: CASSLAGTGQYF. CDR3 nucleotide sequence: TGTGCCAGCAGCTTAGCGGGAACGGGGCAGTATTTT.

This sequence joins TRBV6-1 and TRBJ1-1; TRBD1 aligns across 7 bases. CDR3 length equals 14 residues. CDR1 MNHNS and CDR2 SASEGT come from the germline V gene. V gave up 7 bases and J gave up 0 bases; unmatched junction bases: 5. The chain's CDR3 is CASKQGNMNTEAFF. In nucleotides, the CDR3 is TGTGCCAGCAAACAGGGGAACATGAACACTGAAGCTTTCTTT.

There are a few counts of this clone. The genes are TRBV6-5 and TRBJ1-2; TRBD1 is a possible D gene (5 bases). From germline, CDR1 is MNHEY and CDR2 SVGAGI. The germline V and J ends were trimmed by 10 bases and 4 bases, with 19 bases remaining between them. The CDR3 is made up of 14 amino acids. In DNA, the CDR3 is TGTGCCACCAGCGGGCAAGGGGATCTCTATGGCTACACCTTC. It yields the protein CATSGQGDLYGYTF.

This chain connects TRBV30 to TRBJ2-3; D gene uncertain. The germline V gene has CDR1 GTSNPN and CDR2 SVGIG (reference sequence). The CDR3 runs 11 residues. V shed 2 bases and J shed 5 bases, with 5 bases lying between them. The CDR3 reads CAWSSLDTQYF. The CDR3 DNA follows: TGTGCCTGGAGTTCCCTAGATACGCAGTATTTT. Complete variable domain (other parts from reference TRBV30 and TRBJ2-3): SQTIHQWPATLVQPVGSPLSLECTVEGTSNPNLYWYRQAAGRGLQLLFYSVGIGQISSEVPQNLSASRPQDRQFILSSKKLLLSDSGFYLCAWSSLDTQYFGPGTRLTVL.

V gene TRBV2 combines with J gene TRBJ2-3; 9 bases fit TRBD2. The CDR3 consists of 16 residues. Trimming cost V 5 bases and J 2 bases; bases outside gene matches: 8. In germline, CDR1 is SNHLY, CDR2 FYNNEI. CDR3 sequence (DNA): TGTGCCAGCAGTCCCGAAGTAGCGGGGGTCACAGATACGCAGTATTTT. It yields the protein CASSPEVAGVTDTQYF.

As regards this clone: The same CDR3 is also encoded by other DNA sequences in this sample. This sequence joins TRBV7-3 and TRBJ2-3; D call uncertain. The germline CDR1 and CDR2 sequences are SGHTA and FQGTGA. The CDR3 is made up of 13 amino acids. The V end was cut by 5 bases, the J end by 4 bases, with 10 bases between. This CDR3 reads CASSLNSADTQYF. CDR3 sequence (DNA): TGTGCCAGCAGCCTAAATAGTGCAGATACGCAGTATTTT.

V and J are TRBV7-9 and TRBJ1-1; D not certain. V lost 4 bases, J lost 7 bases, and 10 bases lay in between. Germline CDR1 reads SEHNR; CDR2 reads FQNEAQ (reference sequence). The CDR3 spans 12 residues. The CDR3 DNA is TGTGCCAGCAGCTCCGAGGCCGTTGAAGCTTTCTTT. Translated: CASSSEAVEAFF.

This chain joins TRBV7-9 and TRBJ1-5; TRBD1 might be the D (6 bases). The CDR3 has 15 residues. V lost 5 bases and J lost 8, with 19 bases in between. Germline CDR1 is SEHNR and CDR2 is FQNEAQ (reference sequence). The CDR3 protein is CASSPQTGLGEPQHF. CDR3 nucleotides: TGTGCCAGCAGCCCACAGACAGGACTCGGGGAGCCCCAGCATTTT.

The V and J genes are TRBV19 and TRBJ1-5, with 7 bases that match TRBD1. With V trimmed by 1 base and J by 4 bases, 7 bases remained unmatched. There are 16 residues in the CDR3. Germline V CDR1 and CDR2: LNHDA, SQIVND (reference sequence). As DNA, the CDR3 is TGTGCCAGTAGTATAGTAGGGGGCATGGCAAATCAGCCCCAGCATTTT. This sequence encodes CASSIVGGMANQPQHF.